This T cell receptor (beta chain) was observed in a study of cytomegalovirus exposure and HLA in healthy donors. Study-wide context: Within the Caucasian-associated ancestry cluster were about 81% of the roughly 400 genotyped donors.

The PCR ran on 60 Vbeta and 13 Jbeta primers. Measured with immunoSEQ multiplex PCR; TCRdb has only the in-frame clones, and not every one. The sample consists of 200,000 or so clones, approximately 84% of them appearing once. This clone appeared once. The CDR3 has 14 residues. Unmatched junction bases numbered 4, after V lost 7 bases and J lost 1 base. CDR1 is MNHEY and CDR2 is SVGAGI in the germline V gene. The sequence was obtained from a woman in her twenties or thirties in good health and CMV-seropositive. The sequenced material came from PBMCs. This sequence joins TRBV6-5 and TRBJ2-1, with TRBD2 matching 7 bases. Here the CDR3 reads CASTGGPSYNEQFF. DNA of the CDR3: TGTGCCAGCACGGGAGGACCATCCTACAATGAGCAGTTCTTC.